In its sample, the clone carrying this T cell receptor beta chain was seen many times. What it recognizes is unknown. For CDR3 and TCR beta VDJ profiling, genomic DNA was the template used. One entry per CDR3 protein results from TCRdb running MiXCR on the reads. Among 250,000 to 300,000 distinct CDR3 sequences listed, under 65% were seen once. The patients chosen for sequencing had shown expansion of CD8+CD57+ cells (detected by flow cytometry). Every patient had severe acquired aplastic anemia. The sample is drawn from a study of CD8+CD57+ T cells in acquired aplastic anemia. Whole-study findings and limits: Comparison of patients with controls identified roughly 30 shared CD8+ CDR3 sequences.

The CDR3 runs to 16 residues. Between the trimmed V and J ends, which lost 4 bases and 3 bases, there was a span of 16 bases. Germline values: CDR1 SGHAT, CDR2 FQDESV (reference sequence). This chain joins TRBV11-1 and TRBJ2-1; no clear D gene. Sequenced: sorted CD4+, CD8+, or CD8+CD57+ T cells (not recorded which) from PBMCs. The clonotype comes from a human donor with aplastic anemia. The CDR3 reads CASSSGRSYIYNEQFF. The CDR3 bases are TGTGCCAGCAGCTCCGGCAGGTCATATATCTACAATGAGCAGTTCTTC.